The text below deals with one TCR beta chain. These data belong to a study of blood T cell repertoires in COVID-19. The wider study: COVID-19 samples collected from the United States, Italy and Spain covered acute and convalescent phases. T cells, B-cell-depleted T cells, or PBMCs supplied cDNA or gDNA.

Profiled with immunoSEQ multiplex PCR; TCRdb holds only in-frame clones, not every one. The data contain about 81,000 clones, roughly 76% of them singletons. The CDR3 runs 14 residues. The V gene's germline CDR1 is SGHAT and CDR2 FQNNGV. Trimming left V 5 bases short and J 5 bases short, with 15 bases between. This clonotype was sampled from a woman aged 45-60 years with acute or convalescent COVID-19. Source material: peripheral blood. The chain combines TRBV11-2 with TRBJ1-2, with D tentatively TRBD1 (5 bases). As DNA, the CDR3 is TGTGCCAGCAGCCCAGGGCCTAGGAGTTATGGCTACACCTTC. This gives the protein CASSPGPRSYGYTF.